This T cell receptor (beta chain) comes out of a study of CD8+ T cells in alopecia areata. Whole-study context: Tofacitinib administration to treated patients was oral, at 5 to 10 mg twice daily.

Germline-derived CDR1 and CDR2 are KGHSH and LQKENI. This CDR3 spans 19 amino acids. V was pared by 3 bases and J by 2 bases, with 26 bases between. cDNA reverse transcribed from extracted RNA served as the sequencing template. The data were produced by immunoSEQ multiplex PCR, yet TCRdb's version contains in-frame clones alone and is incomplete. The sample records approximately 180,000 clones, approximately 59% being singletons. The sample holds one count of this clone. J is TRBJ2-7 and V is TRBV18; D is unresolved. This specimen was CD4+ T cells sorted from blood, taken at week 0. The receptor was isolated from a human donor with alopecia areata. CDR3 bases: TGTGCCAGCTCACCTTCTGTGGGGTTACCCGACGGACCTACCTACGAGCAGTACTTC. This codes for CASSPSVGLPDGPTYEQYF.